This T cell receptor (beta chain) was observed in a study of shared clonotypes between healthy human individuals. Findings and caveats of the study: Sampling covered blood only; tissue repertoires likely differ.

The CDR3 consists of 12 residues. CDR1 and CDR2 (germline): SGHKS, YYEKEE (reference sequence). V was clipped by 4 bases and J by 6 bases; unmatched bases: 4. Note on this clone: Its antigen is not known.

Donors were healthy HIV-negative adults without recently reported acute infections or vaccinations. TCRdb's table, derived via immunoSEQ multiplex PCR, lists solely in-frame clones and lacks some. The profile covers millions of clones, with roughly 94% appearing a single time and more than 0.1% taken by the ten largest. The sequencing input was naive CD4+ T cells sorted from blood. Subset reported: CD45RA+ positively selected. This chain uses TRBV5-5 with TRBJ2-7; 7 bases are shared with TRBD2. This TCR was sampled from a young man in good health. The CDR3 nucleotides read TGTGCCAGCAGCCCCAGGGAGGGCGAGCAGTACTTC. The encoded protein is CASSPREGEQYF.